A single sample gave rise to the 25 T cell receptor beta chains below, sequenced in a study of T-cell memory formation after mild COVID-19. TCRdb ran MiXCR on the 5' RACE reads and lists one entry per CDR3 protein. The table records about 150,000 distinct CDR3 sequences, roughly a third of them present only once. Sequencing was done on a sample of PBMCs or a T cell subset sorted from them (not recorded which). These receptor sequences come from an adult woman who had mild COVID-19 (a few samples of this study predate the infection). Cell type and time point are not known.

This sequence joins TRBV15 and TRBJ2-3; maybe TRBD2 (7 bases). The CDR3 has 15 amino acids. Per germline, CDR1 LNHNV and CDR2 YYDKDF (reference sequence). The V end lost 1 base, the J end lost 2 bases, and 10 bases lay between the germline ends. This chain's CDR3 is CATSRGAGATDTQYF. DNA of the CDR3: TGTGCCACCAGCAGAGGGGCGGGGGCCACAGATACGCAGTATTTT.

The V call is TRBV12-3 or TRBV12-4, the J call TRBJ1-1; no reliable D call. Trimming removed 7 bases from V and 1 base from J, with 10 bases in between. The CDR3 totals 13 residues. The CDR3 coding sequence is TGTGCCAGCATCCGGACGGGGAACACTGAAGCTTTCTTT. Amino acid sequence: CASIRTGNTEAFF.

The CDR3 here is CASSPQTTGRNEKLFF. The CDR3 nucleotides read TGTGCCAGCAGCCCGCAAACTACGGGGCGAAATGAAAAACTGTTTTTT. The chain couples TRBV3-1 to TRBJ1-4, with a weak D call TRBD1 (5 bases). Germline values: CDR1 LGHDT, CDR2 YNNKEL (reference sequence). There are 16 residues in the CDR3. V was trimmed by 4 bases and J by 5 bases, leaving 17 bases between them. Full variable domain (rest looked up from reference TRBV3-1 and TRBJ1-4): DTAVSQTPKYLVTQMGNDKSIKCEQNLGHDTMYWYKQDSKKFLKIMFSYNNKELIINETVPNRFSPKSPDKAHLNLHINSLELGDSAVYFCASSPQTTGRNEKLFFGSGTQLSVL.

CDR3 region: CASSLTPAAEAFF. Written as DNA, the CDR3 is TGTGCCAGCAGTTTGACCCCCGCGGCTGAAGCTTTCTTT. This chain uses TRBV12-3 or TRBV12-4 with TRBJ1-1; no clear D gene. V lost 3 bases to trimming and J lost 6 bases, with 11 bases between them. CDR3 size: 13 residues.

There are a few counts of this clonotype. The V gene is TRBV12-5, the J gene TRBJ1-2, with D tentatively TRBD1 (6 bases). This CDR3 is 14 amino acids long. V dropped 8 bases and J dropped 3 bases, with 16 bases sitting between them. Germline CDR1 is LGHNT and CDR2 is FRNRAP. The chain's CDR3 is CASRWGQGYYGYTF. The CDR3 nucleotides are TGTGCTAGTAGGTGGGGACAAGGATACTATGGCTACACCTTC.

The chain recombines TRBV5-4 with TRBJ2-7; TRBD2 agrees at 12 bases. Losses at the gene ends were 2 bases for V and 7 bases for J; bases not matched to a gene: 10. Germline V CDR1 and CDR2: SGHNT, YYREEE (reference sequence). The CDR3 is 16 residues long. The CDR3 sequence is CASSFKRLAGVQEQYF. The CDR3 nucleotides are TGTGCCAGCAGCTTTAAAAGACTAGCGGGAGTGCAGGAGCAGTACTTC.

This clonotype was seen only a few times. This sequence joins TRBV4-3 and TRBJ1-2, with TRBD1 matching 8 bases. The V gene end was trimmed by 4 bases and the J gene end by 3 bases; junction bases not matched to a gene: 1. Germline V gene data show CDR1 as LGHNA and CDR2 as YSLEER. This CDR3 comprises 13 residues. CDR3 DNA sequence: TGCGCCAGCAGCCGGGGACAGGACTATGGCTACACCTTC. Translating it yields CASSRGQDYGYTF.

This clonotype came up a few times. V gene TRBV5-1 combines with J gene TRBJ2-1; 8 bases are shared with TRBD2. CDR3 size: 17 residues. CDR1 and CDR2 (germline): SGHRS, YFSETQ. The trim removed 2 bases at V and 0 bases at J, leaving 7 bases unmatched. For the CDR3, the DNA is TGCGCCAGCAGCTTTTCGGGAGGGACCCTCTCCTACAATGAGCAGTTCTTC. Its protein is CASSFSGGTLSYNEQFF.

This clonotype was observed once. The CDR3 loop is CASTGGLNQPQHF. The CDR3 region has the DNA TGTGCCAGCACCGGGGGCCTCAATCAGCCCCAGCATTTT. The chain is built from TRBV6-6 and TRBJ1-5, with D perhaps TRBD1 (6 bases). In germline, CDR1 is MNHNY, CDR2 SVGAGI (reference sequence). V lost 7 bases to trimming and J lost 3 bases, with 10 bases between them. This CDR3 is built from 13 residues.

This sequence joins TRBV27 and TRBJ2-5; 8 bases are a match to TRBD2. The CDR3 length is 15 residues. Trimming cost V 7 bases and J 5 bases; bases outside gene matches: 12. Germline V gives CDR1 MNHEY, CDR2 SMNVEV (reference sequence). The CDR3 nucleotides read TGTGCCAGCAAGGCGGGACTAGGGGGACTGGAGACCCAGTACTTC. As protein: CASKAGLGGLETQYF.

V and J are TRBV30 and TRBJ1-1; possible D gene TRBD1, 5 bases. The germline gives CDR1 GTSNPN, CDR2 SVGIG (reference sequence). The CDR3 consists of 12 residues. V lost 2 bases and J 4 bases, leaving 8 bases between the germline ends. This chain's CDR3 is CAWSWGSTEAFF. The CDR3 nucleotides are TGTGCCTGGAGTTGGGGGTCCACTGAAGCTTTCTTT.

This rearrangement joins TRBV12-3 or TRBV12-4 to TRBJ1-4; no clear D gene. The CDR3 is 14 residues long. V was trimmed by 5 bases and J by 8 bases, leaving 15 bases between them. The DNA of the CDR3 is TGTGCCAGCAGTCCAAGGACGGGTTTCGAAAAACTGTTTTTT. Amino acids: CASSPRTGFEKLFF.

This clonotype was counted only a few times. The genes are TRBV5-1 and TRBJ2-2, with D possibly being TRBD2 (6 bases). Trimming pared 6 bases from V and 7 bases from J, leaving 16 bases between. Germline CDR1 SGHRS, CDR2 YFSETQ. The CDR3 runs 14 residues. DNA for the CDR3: TGCGCCAGCAAGGTGATGGGGGGACTCGGGGAGCTGTTTTTT. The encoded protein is CASKVMGGLGELFF.

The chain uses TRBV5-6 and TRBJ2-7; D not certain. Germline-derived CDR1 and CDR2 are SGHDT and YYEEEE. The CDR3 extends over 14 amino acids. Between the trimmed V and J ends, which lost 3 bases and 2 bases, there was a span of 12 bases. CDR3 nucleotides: TGTGCCAGCAGCTCCGACCTGATCGCCTACGAGCAGTACTTC. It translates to CASSSDLIAYEQYF.

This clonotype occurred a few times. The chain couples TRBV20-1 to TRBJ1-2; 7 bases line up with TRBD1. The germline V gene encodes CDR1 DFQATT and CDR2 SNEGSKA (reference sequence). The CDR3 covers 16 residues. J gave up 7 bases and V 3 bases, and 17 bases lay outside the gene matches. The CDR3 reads CSARGSRQGVGSGYTF. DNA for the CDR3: TGCAGTGCTAGGGGGAGCCGACAGGGCGTAGGGTCTGGCTACACCTTC.

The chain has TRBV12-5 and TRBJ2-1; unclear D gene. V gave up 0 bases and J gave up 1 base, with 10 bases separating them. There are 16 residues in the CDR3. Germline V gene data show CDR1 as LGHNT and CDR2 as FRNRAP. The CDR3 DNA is TGTGCTAGTGGTTTGGTACTTACCGGGTCCTACAATGAGCAGTTCTTC. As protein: CASGLVLTGSYNEQFF.

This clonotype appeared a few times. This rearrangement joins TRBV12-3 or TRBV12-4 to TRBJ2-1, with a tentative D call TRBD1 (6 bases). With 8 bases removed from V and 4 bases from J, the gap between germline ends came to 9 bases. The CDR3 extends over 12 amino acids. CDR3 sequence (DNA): TGTGCCAGCGAGGGGGTATACAATGAGCAGTTCTTC. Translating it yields CASEGVYNEQFF.

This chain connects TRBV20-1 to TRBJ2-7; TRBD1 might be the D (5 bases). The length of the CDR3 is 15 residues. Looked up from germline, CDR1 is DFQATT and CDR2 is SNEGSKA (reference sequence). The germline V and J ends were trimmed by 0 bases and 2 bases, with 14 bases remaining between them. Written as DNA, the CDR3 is TGCAGTGCTAGAGATCTGACAGAAGACCCCTACGAGCAGTACTTC. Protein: CSARDLTEDPYEQYF.

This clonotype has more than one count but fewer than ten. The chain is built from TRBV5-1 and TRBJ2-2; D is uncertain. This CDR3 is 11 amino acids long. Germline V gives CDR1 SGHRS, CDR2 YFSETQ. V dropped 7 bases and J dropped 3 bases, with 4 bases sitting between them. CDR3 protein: CASGDTGELFF. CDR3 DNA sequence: TGCGCCAGCGGGGACACCGGGGAGCTGTTTTTT. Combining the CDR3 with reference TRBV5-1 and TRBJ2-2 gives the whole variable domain KAGVTQTPRYLIKTRGQQVTLSCSPISGHRSVSWYQQTPGQGLQFLFEYFSETQRNKGNFPGRFSGRQFSNSRSEMNVSTLELGDSALYLCASGDTGELFFGEGSRLTVL.

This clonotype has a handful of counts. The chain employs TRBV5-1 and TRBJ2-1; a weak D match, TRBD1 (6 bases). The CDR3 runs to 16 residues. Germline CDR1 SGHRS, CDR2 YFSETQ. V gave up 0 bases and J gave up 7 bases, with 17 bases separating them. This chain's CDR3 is CASSLVQGTFGNEQFF. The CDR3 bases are TGCGCCAGCAGCTTGGTCCAGGGGACCTTCGGAAATGAGCAGTTCTTC.

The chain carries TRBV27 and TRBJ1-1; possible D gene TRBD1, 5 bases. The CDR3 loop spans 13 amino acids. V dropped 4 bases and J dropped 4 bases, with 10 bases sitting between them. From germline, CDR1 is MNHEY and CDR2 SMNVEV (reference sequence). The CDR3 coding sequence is TGTGCCAGCAGTTGGGGGACCGGCACTGAAGCTTTCTTT. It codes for CASSWGTGTEAFF.

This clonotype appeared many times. CDR3 protein: CASSLVVRNRQETQYF. The DNA of the CDR3 is TGCGCCAGCAGCTTGGTGGTTCGTAACAGACAAGAGACCCAGTACTTC. This chain links TRBV5-1 with TRBJ2-5; D remains ambiguous. This CDR3 is built from 16 residues. Germline CDR1 is SGHRS and CDR2 is YFSETQ. With 0 bases removed from V and 2 bases from J, the gap between germline ends came to 14 bases. The full variable domain, its missing parts supplied by reference TRBV5-1 and TRBJ2-5, is KAGVTQTPRYLIKTRGQQVTLSCSPISGHRSVSWYQQTPGQGLQFLFEYFSETQRNKGNFPGRFSGRQFSNSRSEMNVSTLELGDSALYLCASSLVVRNRQETQYFGPGTRLLVL.

The chain's CDR3 is CASSVGGLAVTGELFF. CDR3 nucleotides: TGTGCCAGCAGCGTAGGGGGACTAGCGGTTACCGGGGAGCTGTTTTTT. This sequence joins TRBV9 and TRBJ2-2; 11 bases fit TRBD2. Looked up from germline, CDR1 is SGDLS and CDR2 is YYNGEE. This CDR3 has 16 amino acids. J gave up 5 bases and V 0 bases, and 3 bases lay outside the gene matches.

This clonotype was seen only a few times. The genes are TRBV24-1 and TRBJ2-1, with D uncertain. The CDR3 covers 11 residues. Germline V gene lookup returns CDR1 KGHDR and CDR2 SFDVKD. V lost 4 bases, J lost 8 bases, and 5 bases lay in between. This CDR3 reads CATSEGYEQFF. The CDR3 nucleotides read TGTGCCACCAGTGAGGGTTATGAGCAGTTCTTC.

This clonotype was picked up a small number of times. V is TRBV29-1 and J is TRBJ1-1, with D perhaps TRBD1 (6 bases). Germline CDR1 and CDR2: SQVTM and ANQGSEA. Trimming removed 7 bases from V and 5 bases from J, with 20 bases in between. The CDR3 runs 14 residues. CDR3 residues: CSACVGGPTTEAFF. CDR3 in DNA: TGCAGCGCCTGTGTGGGGGGCCCAACGACTGAAGCTTTCTTT.